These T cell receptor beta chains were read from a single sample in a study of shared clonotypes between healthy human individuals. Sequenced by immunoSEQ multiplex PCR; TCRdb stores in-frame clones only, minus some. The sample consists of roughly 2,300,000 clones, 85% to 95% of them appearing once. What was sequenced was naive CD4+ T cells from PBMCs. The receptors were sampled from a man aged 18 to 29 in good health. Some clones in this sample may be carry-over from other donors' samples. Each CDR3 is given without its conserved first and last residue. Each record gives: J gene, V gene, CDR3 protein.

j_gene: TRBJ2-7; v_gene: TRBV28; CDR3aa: ASSAGLSYEQY
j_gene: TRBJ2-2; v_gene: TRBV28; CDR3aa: ASSFGGWADTGELF
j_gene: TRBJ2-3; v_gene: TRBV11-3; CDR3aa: ASSLDSTDTQY
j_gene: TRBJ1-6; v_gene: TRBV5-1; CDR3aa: ASSALGPSDSPLH
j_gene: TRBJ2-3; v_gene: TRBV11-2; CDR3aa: ASSFHGVRAVTSTDTQY
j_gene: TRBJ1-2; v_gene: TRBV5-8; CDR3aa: ASSFPGATGYT
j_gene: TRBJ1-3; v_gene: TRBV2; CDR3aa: ASSKDSGNTIY
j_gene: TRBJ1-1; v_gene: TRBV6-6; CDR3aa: ASSPFRGRGNTEAF
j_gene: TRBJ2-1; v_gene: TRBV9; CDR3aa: ASSVVTGLPYNEQF
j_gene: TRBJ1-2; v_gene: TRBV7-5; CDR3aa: VRSLVKGAIYGYT
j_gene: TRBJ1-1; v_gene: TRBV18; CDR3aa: ASSPGRASNTEAF
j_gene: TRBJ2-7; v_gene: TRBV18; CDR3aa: ASSPAGVAGSYEQY
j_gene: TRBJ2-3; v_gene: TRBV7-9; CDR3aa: ASSPSGQSTDTQY
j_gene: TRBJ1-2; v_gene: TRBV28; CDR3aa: ASSLNPLAYGYT
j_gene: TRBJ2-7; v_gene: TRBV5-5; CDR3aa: ASSLGGPYEQY
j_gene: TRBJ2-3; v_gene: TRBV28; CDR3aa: ASTPRGGVWDTQY
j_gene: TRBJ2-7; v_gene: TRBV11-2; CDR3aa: ASSLSLDEQY
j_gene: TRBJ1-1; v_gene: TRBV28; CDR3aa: ASSYRLGYTEAF
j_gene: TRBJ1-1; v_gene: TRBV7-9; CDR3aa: ASSPAPQGRTEAF
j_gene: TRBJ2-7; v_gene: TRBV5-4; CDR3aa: ARRRRAPSYEQY
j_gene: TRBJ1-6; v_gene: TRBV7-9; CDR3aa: ASSSGQGYNSPLH
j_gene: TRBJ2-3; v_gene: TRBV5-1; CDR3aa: ASRLSGTSGADTQY
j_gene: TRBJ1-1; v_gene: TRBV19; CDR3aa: ASSTDRGRGTEAF
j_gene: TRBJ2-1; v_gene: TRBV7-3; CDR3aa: ASSSNRLAGFDEQF
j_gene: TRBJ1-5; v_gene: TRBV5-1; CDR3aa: ASSLEGSNQPQH
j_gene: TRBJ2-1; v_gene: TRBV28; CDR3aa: ASSFGTGVVGQF
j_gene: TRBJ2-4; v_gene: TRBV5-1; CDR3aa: ASSLEAAAAKNIQY
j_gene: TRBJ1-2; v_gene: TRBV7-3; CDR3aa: ASSRSGVYGYT
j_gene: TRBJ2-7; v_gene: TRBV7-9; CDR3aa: ASSSYYEQY
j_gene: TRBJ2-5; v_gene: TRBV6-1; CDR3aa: ASSLTGRETQY
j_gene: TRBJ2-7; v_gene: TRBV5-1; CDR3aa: ASSGGYEQY
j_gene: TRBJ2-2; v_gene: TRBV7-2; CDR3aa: ASSLRQGWTGELF
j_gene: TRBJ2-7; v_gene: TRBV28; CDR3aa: ASSFVGQLSYEQY
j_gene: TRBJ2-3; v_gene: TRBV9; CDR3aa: ASSVEAGSADTQY
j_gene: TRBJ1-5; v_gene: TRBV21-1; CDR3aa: ASSKGDQPQH
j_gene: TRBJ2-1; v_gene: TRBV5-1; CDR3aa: ASSLGLAGEGEQF
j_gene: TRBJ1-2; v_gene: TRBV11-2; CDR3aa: ASSSSMGRLGYGYT
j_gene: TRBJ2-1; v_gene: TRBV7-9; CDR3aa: ASGIFHGTYNEQF
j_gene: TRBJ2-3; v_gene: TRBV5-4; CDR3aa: ASSLTSGSSDTQY
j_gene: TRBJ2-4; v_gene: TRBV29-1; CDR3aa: SVQGQLAKNIQY
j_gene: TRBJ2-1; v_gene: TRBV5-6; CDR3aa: ASSLVGTVNEQF
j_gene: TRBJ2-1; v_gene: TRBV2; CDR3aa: ASRWTSDDEQF
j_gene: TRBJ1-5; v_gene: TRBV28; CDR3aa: ASIKGDSSQPQH
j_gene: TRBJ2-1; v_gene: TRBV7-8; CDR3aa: ASSLRLSSYNEQF
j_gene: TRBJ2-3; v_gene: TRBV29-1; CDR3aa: SVVVSTDTQY
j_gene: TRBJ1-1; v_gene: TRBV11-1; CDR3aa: ASSSQGAGATEAF
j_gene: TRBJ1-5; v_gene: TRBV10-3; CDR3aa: AISPQGLEQPQH
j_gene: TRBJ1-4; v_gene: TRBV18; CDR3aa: ASSPAGQGEKLF
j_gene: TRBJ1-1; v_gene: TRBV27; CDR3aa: ASSDRMGAGAF
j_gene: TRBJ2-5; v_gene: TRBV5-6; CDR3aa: ASTALDRGETQY
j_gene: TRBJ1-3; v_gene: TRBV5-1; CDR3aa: ASSLEGVAGNTIY
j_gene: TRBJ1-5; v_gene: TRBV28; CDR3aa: ASSLTGAGPQH
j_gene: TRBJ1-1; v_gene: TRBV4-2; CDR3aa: ASSQDVILNTEAF
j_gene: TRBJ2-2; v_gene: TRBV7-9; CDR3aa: ASTQRALNTGELF
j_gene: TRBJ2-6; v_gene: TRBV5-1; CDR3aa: ASSAQGSSGANVLT
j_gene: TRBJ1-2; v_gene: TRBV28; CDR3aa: ASSGMSNYGYT
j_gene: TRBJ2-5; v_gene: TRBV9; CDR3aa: ASSVRQQETQY
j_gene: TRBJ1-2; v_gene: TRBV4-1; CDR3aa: ASSQIIRSNGYT
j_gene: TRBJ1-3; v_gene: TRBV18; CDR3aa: ASSPGRGLRIDGNTIY